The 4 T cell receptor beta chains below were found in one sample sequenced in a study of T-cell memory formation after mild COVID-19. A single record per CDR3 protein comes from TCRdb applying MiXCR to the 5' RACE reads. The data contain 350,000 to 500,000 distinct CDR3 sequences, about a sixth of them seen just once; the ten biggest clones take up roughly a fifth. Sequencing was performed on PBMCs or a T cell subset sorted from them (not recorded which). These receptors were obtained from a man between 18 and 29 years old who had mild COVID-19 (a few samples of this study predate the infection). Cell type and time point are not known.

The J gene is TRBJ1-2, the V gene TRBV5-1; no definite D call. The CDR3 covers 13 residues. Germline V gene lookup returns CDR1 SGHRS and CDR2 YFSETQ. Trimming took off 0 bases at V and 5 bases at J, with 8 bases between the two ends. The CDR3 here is CASSLVAEYGYTF. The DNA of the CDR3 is TGCGCCAGCAGCTTGGTGGCAGAATATGGCTACACCTTC.

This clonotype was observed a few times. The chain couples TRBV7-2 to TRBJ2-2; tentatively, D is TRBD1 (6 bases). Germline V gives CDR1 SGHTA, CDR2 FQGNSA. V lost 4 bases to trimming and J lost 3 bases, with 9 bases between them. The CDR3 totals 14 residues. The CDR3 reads CASSSTGYTGELFF. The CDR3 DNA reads TGTGCCAGCAGCTCGACAGGCTACACCGGGGAGCTGTTTTTT.

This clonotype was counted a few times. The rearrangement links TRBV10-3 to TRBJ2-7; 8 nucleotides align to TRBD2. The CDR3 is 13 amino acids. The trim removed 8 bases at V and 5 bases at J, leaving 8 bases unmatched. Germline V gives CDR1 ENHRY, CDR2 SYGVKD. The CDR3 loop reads CAIGGTSGDEQYV. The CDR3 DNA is TGTGCCATCGGGGGGACTAGTGGCGACGAGCAGTACGTC.

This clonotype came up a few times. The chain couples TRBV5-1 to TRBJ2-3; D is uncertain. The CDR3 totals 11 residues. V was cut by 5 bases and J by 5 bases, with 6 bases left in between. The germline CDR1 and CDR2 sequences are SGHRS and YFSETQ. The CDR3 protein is CASRGRDTQYF. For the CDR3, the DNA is TGCGCCAGCAGAGGCAGAGATACGCAGTATTTT.